This passage covers 16 T cell receptor beta chains from one sample sequenced in a study of T cell clonality in common variable immunodeficiency. Libraries were prepared by immunoSEQ multiplex PCR; TCRdb keeps only in-frame clonotypes and omits some of them. The data show around 60,000 clones, with none appearing a single time. Sequenced sample: peripheral blood mononuclear cells. The receptors stem from a person between 18 and 69 years old in good health.

This clone was found many times. With the read ending 3 residues before the CDR3 end, the germline J gene is used to fill in that end. V and J are TRBV20-1 and TRBJ2-7, with 9 bases lining up with TRBD2. CDR1 and CDR2 from the germline V gene are DFQATT and SNEGSKA (reference sequence). V shed 5 bases and J 4 bases; nucleotides not matched to a gene: 9. This CDR3 has 14 residues. The CDR3 region is CSASRLAGKYEQYF. CDR3 bases read: TGCAGTGCTTCCCGCCTAGCGGGAAAGTACGAG.

This clone occurred many times. The CDR3 DNA, read in part, is TGTGCCAGTACCCCTTTCCTGCAAGAGACC. Its protein is CASTPFLQET. From start to end, the CDR3 is CASTPFLQETQYF. The chain links TRBV19 to TRBJ2-5; no clear D gene. The CDR3 goes on 3 residues after the read ends, and that part is filled in from the germline J gene. This CDR3 is built from 13 residues. Germline-derived CDR1 and CDR2 are LNHDA and SQIVND (reference sequence). V was pared by 7 bases and J by 2 bases, with 11 bases between.

This clone was detected many times. The read stops 3 residues short of the end of the CDR3; the missing end is completed from the germline J gene. This rearrangement joins TRBV7-3 to TRBJ2-1; 9 nucleotides agree with TRBD1. The germline V gene has CDR1 SGHTA and CDR2 FQGTGA. The V and J ends lost 4 bases and 6 bases, in that order; junction bases with no gene match: 7. The CDR3 spans 15 residues. CDR3 DNA (partial): TGTGCCAGCAGCTCTACAGGGGGCCGAGGCAATGAG. It codes for CASSSTGGRGNE. The entire CDR3 sequence reads CASSSTGGRGNEQFF.

This clone was seen many times. The read is 3 residues too short to cover the CDR3 end, so that end is filled in from the germline J gene. The chain combines TRBV7-8 with TRBJ2-7; 7 bases align to TRBD2. The ends lost 5 bases at V and 4 bases at J; junction bases unmatched: 5. The CDR3 is 13 amino acids. Germline CDR1 reads SGHVS; CDR2 reads FQNEAQ. CDR3 loop: CASSRGVFYEQYF. CDR3 DNA (partial): TGTGCCAGCAGCCGGGGGGTGTTTTACGAG.

This clone was detected ten times or more. The CDR3 goes on 3 residues after the read ends, and that part is filled in from the germline J gene. The chain is built from TRBV2 and TRBJ2-3; no definite D call. CDR3 length: 15 residues. From germline, CDR1 is SNHLY and CDR2 FYNNEI. V lost 2 bases and J lost 2, with 11 bases in between. This CDR3 is CASSERRLDTDTQYF. Incomplete CDR3 DNA: TGTGCCAGCAGTGAACGAAGGCTAGACACAGATACG. Using reference TRBV2 and TRBJ2-3 for the parts outside the CDR3, the full variable domain is EPEVTQTPSHQVTQMGQEVILRCVPISNHLYFYWYRQILGQKVEFLVSFYNNEISEKSEIFDDQFSVERPDGSNFTLKIRSTKLEDSAMYFCASSERRLDTDTQYFGPGTRLTVL.

This clone was seen at least ten times. The CDR3 end lies 3 residues beyond the end of the read and is filled in from the germline J gene. The chain joins TRBV7-9 to TRBJ2-1; 9 bases align to TRBD1. The CDR3 covers 14 residues. The V and J ends lost 5 bases and 5 bases, in that order; junction bases with no gene match: 4. Germline V CDR1 and CDR2: SEHNR, FQNEAQ (reference sequence). Partial CDR3 DNA: TGTGCCAGCAGCCCGGGACAGGGTGACAATGAG. This encodes CASSPGQGDNE. The CDR3 in its entirety is CASSPGQGDNEQFF.

This clone occurred many times. The sequenced fragment ends 3 residues before the CDR3 boundary, so the rest is inferred from the germline J gene. The chain is built from TRBV7-3 and TRBJ2-7, with D maybe TRBD1 (6 bases). CDR3 size: 19 residues. Germline CDR1 reads SGHTA; CDR2 reads FQGTGA. V lost 1 base to trimming and J lost 3 bases, with 25 bases between them. Incomplete CDR3 DNA: TGTGCCAGCAGCTTAAGTGGTCTCAGGGGTCCCGGACAAAACTACGAG. This gives the protein CASSLSGLRGPGQNYE. The full CDR3 reads CASSLSGLRGPGQNYEQYF.

This clone was detected ten times or more. The CDR3 end falls 3 residues outside the read, so it is completed with the germline J gene. This chain uses TRBV18 with TRBJ2-2, with 8 bases that match TRBD2. Germline CDR1 is KGHSH and CDR2 is LQKENI. V lost 0 bases and J lost 7; bases outside the gene matches: 7. This CDR3 contains 16 residues. The covered CDR3 bases are TGTGCCAGCTCACCACCGGCCGGGGGGGCGAACGGGGAG. This gives the protein CASSPPAGGANGE. The full CDR3 protein is CASSPPAGGANGELFF.

This clone was counted at least ten times. The read ends 3 residues before the CDR3 terminus; that terminus is restored from the germline J gene. The gene calls are TRBV5-4 and TRBJ2-6; TRBD1 agrees at 7 bases. J was trimmed by 1 base and V by 4 bases; bases with no gene match: 5. The CDR3 is made up of 16 amino acids. Germline V gene lookup returns CDR1 SGHNT and CDR2 YYREEE (reference sequence). The sequenced CDR3 bases are TGTGCCAGCAGCGACAGGGTTACGTCTGGGGCCAACGTC. Amino acid sequence: CASSDRVTSGANV. The whole CDR3 sequence is CASSDRVTSGANVLTF.

This clone was seen repeatedly, ten times or more. The read ends 3 residues shy of where the CDR3 ends; the end is completed using the germline J gene. V usage is TRBV19 and J usage is TRBJ1-2; 9 bases map to TRBD1. The V gene's germline CDR1 is LNHDA and CDR2 SQIVND (reference sequence). The junction had 2 bases not matched to a gene; V was cut back by 5 bases and J by 4 bases. The CDR3 sequence is 13 residues long. The CDR3 region is CASSPGQGYGYTF. CDR3 bases read: TGTGCCAGTAGTCCGGGACAGGGCTATGGC.

This clone was counted only a few times. Sequencing ends 3 residues short of the CDR3 end; the germline J gene provides the rest. This chain links TRBV27 with TRBJ2-7, with TRBD2 identical over 9 bases. V trimming: 1 base; J trimming: 6 bases; junction bases outside the gene matches: 16. Germline V gives CDR1 MNHEY, CDR2 SMNVEV (reference sequence). The CDR3 sequence is 18 residues long. The CDR3 protein is CASSLLLAGVPMPSEQYF. The sequenced CDR3 bases are TGTGCCAGCAGTTTATTGTTAGCGGGAGTTCCTATGCCCTCCGAG.

At least ten counts were recorded for this clone. The DNA ends 3 residues before the CDR3 does, and the rest of the CDR3 is filled in from the germline J gene. The chain uses TRBV28 and TRBJ1-2; 7 positions agree with TRBD1. The CDR3 extends over 14 amino acids. Germline loops: CDR1 MDHEN, CDR2 SYDVKM. The trim removed 5 bases at V and 4 bases at J, leaving 7 bases unmatched. Partial CDR3 DNA: TGTGCCAGCAGTCCCACAGGGGACTCCTATGGC. Its protein product is CASSPTGDSYG. The CDR3 as a whole reads CASSPTGDSYGYTF.

Ten or more counts support this clone. The DNA ends 3 residues before the CDR3 does, and the rest of the CDR3 is filled in from the germline J gene. V is TRBV10-3 and J is TRBJ2-7, with 11 bases aligning to TRBD2. Germline lookup yields CDR1 ENHRY and CDR2 SYGVKD. The junction had 4 bases not matched to a gene; V was cut back by 5 bases and J by 4 bases. This CDR3 spans 14 amino acids. The CDR3 region is CAISPGLAEYEQYF. CDR3 DNA, as far as it was read: TGTGCCATCAGTCCGGGACTAGCGGAGTACGAG.

This clone was seen ten or more times. The read terminates 3 residues before the CDR3 end, so the remaining end is supplied by the germline J gene. The V gene is TRBV29-1, the J gene TRBJ1-2, with D perhaps TRBD1 (5 bases). Germline values: CDR1 SQVTM, CDR2 ANQGSEA. The CDR3 totals 16 residues. The CDR3 reads CSVDGTSGRASNDYTF. CDR3 DNA, as far as it was read: TGCAGCGTAGACGGGACTAGCGGGAGGGCGAGCAATGAC.

This clone showed up many times. The CDR3 extends 3 residues past the end of the read, so its final part is completed from the germline J gene. This rearrangement joins TRBV2 to TRBJ2-1; 7 bases are a match to TRBD2. V dropped 8 bases and J dropped 7; count of bases not matched to a gene: 5. The CDR3 sequence is 12 residues long. The germline V gene has CDR1 SNHLY and CDR2 FYNNEI. This CDR3 reads CASRGSGNEQFF. CDR3 DNA (partial): TGTGCCAGCCGCGGGAGCGGAAATGAG.

This clone was picked up many times. The read stops 3 residues short of the end of the CDR3; the missing end is completed from the germline J gene. The rearrangement uses TRBV11-2 and TRBJ1-6; unclear D gene. V gave up 0 bases and J gave up 11 bases, with 8 bases separating them. The CDR3 is 13 amino acids. Germline V lookup: CDR1 SGHAT, CDR2 FQNNGV. The CDR3 bases that were read are TGTGCCAGCAGCTTAGATGAGGTCCCACCC. As protein: CASSLDEVPP. The complete CDR3 sequence is CASSLDEVPPLHF. Using reference TRBV11-2 and TRBJ1-6 for the parts outside the CDR3, the full variable domain is EAGVAQSPRYKIIEKRQSVAFWCNPISGHATLYWYQQILGQGPKLLIQFQNNGVVDDSQLPKDRFSAERLKGVDSTLKIQPAKLEDSAVYLCASSLDEVPPLHFGNGTRLTVT.